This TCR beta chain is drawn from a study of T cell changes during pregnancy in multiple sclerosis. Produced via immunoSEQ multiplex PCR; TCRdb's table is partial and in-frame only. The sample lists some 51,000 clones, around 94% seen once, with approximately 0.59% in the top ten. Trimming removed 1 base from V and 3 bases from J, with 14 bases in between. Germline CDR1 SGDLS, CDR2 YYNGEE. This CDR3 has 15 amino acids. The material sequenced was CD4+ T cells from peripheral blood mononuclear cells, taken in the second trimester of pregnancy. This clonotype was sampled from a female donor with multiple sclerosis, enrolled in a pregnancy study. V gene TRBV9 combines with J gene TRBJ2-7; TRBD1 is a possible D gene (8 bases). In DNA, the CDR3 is TGTGCCAGCAGCGTAACGGACAGGGAGGGCTACGAGCAGTACTTC. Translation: CASSVTDREGYEQYF.